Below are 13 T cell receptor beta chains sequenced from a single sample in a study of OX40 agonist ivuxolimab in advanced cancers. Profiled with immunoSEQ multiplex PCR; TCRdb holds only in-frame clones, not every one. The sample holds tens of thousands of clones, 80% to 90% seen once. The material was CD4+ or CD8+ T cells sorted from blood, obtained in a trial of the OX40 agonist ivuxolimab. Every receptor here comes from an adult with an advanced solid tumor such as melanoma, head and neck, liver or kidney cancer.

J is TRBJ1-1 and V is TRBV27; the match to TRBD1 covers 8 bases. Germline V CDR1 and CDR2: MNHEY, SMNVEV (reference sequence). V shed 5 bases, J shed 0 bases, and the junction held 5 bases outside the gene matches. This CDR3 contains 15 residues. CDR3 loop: CASSPSGGLNTEAFF. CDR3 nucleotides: TGTGCCAGCAGTCCATCAGGGGGCTTGAACACTGAAGCTTTCTTT.

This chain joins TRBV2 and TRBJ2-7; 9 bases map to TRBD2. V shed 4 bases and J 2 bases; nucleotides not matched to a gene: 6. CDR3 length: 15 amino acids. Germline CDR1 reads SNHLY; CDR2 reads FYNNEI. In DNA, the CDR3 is TGTGCCAGCAGTGTGGGAGCGGGGGGAACCTACGAGCAGTACTTC. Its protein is CASSVGAGGTYEQYF. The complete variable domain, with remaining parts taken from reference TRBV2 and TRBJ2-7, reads EPEVTQTPSHQVTQMGQEVILRCVPISNHLYFYWYRQILGQKVEFLVSFYNNEISEKSEIFDDQFSVERPDGSNFTLKIRSTKLEDSAMYFCASSVGAGGTYEQYFGPGTRLTVT.

CDR3: CASSPDSNQPQHF. The CDR3 DNA reads as TGCGCCAGCAGCCCAGATAGCAATCAGCCCCAGCATTTT. J is TRBJ1-5 and V is TRBV5-1; D gene unclear. Germline V lookup: CDR1 SGHRS, CDR2 YFSETQ. The CDR3 contains 13 residues. V lost 4 bases, J lost 0 bases, and 5 bases lay in between.

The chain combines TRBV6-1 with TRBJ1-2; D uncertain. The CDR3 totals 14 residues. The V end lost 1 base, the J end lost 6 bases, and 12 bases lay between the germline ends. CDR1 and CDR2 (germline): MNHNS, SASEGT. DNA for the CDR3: TGTGCCAGCAGTGAAGGAAGTTACAGAGATGGCTACACCTTC. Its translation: CASSEGSYRDGYTF.

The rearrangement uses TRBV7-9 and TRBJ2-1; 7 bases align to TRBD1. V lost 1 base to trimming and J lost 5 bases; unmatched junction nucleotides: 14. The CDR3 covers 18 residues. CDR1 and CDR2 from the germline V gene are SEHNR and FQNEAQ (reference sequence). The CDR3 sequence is CASSLGTGDSITDNEQFF. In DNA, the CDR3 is TGTGCCAGCAGCTTAGGGACAGGAGATTCTATCACCGACAATGAGCAGTTCTTC.

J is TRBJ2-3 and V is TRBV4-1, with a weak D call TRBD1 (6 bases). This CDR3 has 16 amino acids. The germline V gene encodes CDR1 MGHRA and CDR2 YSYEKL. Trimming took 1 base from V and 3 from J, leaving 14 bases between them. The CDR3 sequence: CASSQGGRGRTDTQYF. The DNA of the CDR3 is TGCGCCAGCAGCCAAGGGGGCAGGGGAAGAACAGATACGCAGTATTTT.

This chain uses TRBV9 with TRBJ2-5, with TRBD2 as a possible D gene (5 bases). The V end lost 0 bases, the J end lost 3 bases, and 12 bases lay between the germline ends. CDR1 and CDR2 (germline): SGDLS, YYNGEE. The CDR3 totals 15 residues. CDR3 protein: CASSVAGSEEETQYF. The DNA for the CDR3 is TGTGCCAGCAGCGTAGCGGGTAGCGAGGAAGAGACCCAGTACTTC.

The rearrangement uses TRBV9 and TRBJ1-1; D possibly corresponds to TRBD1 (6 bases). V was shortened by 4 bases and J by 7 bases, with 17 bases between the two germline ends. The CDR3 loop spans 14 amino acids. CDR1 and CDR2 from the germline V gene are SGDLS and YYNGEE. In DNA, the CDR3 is TGTGCCAGCAGCCCCAGGGCCCAAGGGGGTGAAGCTTTCTTT. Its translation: CASSPRAQGGEAFF.

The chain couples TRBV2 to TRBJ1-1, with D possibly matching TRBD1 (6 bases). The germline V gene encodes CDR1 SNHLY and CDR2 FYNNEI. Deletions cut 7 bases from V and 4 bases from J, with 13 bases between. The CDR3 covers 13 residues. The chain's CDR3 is CASNQGGVTEAFF. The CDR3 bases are TGTGCCAGCAACCAAGGGGGGGTCACTGAAGCTTTCTTT.

In DNA form, the CDR3 reads TGTGCCAGCAGCTTACAGGGCCAAAGTCCAGATACGCAGTATTTT. This encodes CASSLQGQSPDTQYF. The chain joins TRBV11-1 to TRBJ2-3; TRBD1 is a possible D gene (5 bases). The CDR3 totals 15 residues. The V gene lost 2 bases and the J gene lost 4 bases, with 13 bases spanning the gap. From germline, CDR1 is SGHAT and CDR2 FQDESV (reference sequence).

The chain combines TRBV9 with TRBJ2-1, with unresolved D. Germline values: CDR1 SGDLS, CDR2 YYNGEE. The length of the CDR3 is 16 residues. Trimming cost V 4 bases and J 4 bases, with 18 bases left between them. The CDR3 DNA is TGTGCCAGCAGCCCCTGGGATAGCAGAACTTACAATGAGCAGTTCTTC. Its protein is CASSPWDSRTYNEQFF.

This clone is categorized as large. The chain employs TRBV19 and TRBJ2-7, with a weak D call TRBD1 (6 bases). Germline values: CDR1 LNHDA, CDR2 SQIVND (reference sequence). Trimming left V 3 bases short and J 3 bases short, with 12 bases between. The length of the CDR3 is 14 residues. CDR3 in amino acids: CASSITQGSYEQYF. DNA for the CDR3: TGTGCCAGTAGTATCACGCAGGGGAGCTACGAGCAGTACTTC.

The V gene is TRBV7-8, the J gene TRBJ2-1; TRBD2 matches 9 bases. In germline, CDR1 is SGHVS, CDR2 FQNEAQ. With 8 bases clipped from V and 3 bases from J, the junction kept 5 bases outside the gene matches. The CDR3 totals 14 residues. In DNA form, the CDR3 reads TGTGCCAGCGAGGCTAGCGGGAACTACAATGAGCAGTTCTTC. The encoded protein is CASEASGNYNEQFF. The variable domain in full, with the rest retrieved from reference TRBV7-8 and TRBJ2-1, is GAGVSQSPRYKVAKRGQDVALRCDPISGHVSLFWYQQALGQGPEFLTYFQNEAQLDKSGLPSDRFFAERPEGSVSTLKIQRTQQEDSAVYLCASEASGNYNEQFFGPGTRLTVL.